Following are 16 T cell receptor beta chains from one sample sequenced in a study of radiation and T cells in renal cell carcinoma. Documented time point: baseline pretreatment blood. Treatment in this sample: 15 Gy SBRT to primary tumor, nephrectomy 4 weeks later. The repertoire was sequenced with immunoSEQ multiplex PCR; TCRdb's copy has only in-frame clones and lacks some. The sample has about 21,000 clones, more than 75% seen once. Source: blood, taken from a patient whose treatment included radiotherapy and nephrectomy. These TCRs come from a man in his sixties with renal cell carcinoma.

The chain has TRBV5-4 and TRBJ2-1, with D possibly being TRBD1 or TRBD2 (5 bases each). The V gene's germline CDR1 is SGHNT and CDR2 YYREEE (reference sequence). The CDR3 loop spans 16 amino acids. Deletions cut 6 bases from V and 0 bases from J, with 16 bases between. CDR3 sequence: CASKTKGTSSYNEQFF. The CDR3 bases are TGTGCCAGCAAGACTAAGGGGACGAGCTCCTACAATGAGCAGTTCTTC.

The chain has TRBV4-3 and TRBJ2-1; TRBD2 matches at 8 bases. The germline V gene has CDR1 LGHNA and CDR2 YSLEER. CDR3 length: 18 amino acids. V shed 0 bases and J 0 bases; nucleotides not matched to a gene: 7. The CDR3: CASSQDPRGTSSYNEQFF. The CDR3, as DNA: TGCGCCAGCAGCCAAGACCCCCGGGGGACTAGCTCCTACAATGAGCAGTTCTTC.

In its sample, this clone was seen a few times. The chain recombines TRBV5-1 with TRBJ2-1, with 7 bases matching TRBD2. The CDR3 has 16 residues. Germline V gives CDR1 SGHRS, CDR2 YFSETQ. The V and J ends lost 4 bases and 7 bases, in that order; junction bases with no gene match: 14. Written as DNA, the CDR3 is TGCGCCAGCAGCGTTGTTTCTAGCGGTCTGGGAAATGAGCAGTTCTTC. Protein sequence: CASSVVSSGLGNEQFF.

The chain recombines TRBV19 with TRBJ1-3; D gene unclear. Per germline, CDR1 LNHDA and CDR2 SQIVND (reference sequence). Trimming cost V 6 bases and J 0 bases, with 21 bases left between them. This CDR3 contains 18 residues. The CDR3 DNA reads TGTGCCAGTAGCCGGGGAATGATTGGAGTCCTCTCTGGAAACACCATATATTTT. It codes for CASSRGMIGVLSGNTIYF.

About this clone itself: At one of its ends the junction is not consistent with the germline gene, which may arise from a read error. CDR3 sequence reads: CASSPEGVSPLSYGFTF. The CDR3 nucleotides read TGTGCCAGCAGCCCTGAGGGCGTGTCTCCACTTAGTTATGGCTTCACCTTC. The V call is TRBV13, the J call TRBJ1-2, with D hard to call. Germline-derived CDR1 and CDR2 are PRHDT and FYEKMQ (reference sequence). The CDR3 runs to 17 residues. Using reference TRBV13 and TRBJ1-2 for the parts outside the CDR3, the full variable domain is AAGVIQSPRHLIKEKRETATLKCYPIPRHDTVYWYQQGPGQDPQFLISFYEKMQSDKGSIPDRFSAQQFSDYHSELNMSSLELGDSALYFCASSPEGVSPLSYGFTFGSGTRLTVV.

The V and J genes are TRBV19 and TRBJ2-7; D not resolved. Looked up from germline, CDR1 is LNHDA and CDR2 is SQIVND (reference sequence). V gave up 1 base and J gave up 3 bases, with 7 bases separating them. This CDR3 comprises 13 residues. The CDR3 DNA follows: TGTGCCAGTAGTATAGGCGGTTTCTACGAGCAGTACTTC. This codes for CASSIGGFYEQYF.

This clone was seen more than once but under ten times. Other DNA sequences in the sample encode the same CDR3. This chain links TRBV7-2 with TRBJ1-3; the D is unclear. The CDR3 has 15 amino acids. The germline V gene encodes CDR1 SGHTA and CDR2 FQGNSA. V was cut by 1 base and J by 0 bases, with 7 bases left in between. The CDR3 loop reads CASSLVGGSGNTIYF. The CDR3 DNA is TGTGCCAGCAGCTTAGTCGGAGGCTCTGGAAACACCATATATTTT. Full variable domain (missing parts from reference TRBV7-2 and TRBJ1-3): GAGVSQSPSNKVTEKGKDVELRCDPISGHTALYWYRQSLGQGLEFLIYFQGNSAPDKSGLPSDRFSAERTGGSVSTLTIQRTQQEDSAVYLCASSLVGGSGNTIYFGEGSWLTVV.

This chain connects TRBV29-1 to TRBJ2-1; 9 positions agree with TRBD2. Germline-derived CDR1 and CDR2 are SQVTM and ANQGSEA. The CDR3 sequence is 14 residues long. V lost 4 bases, J lost 4 bases, and 5 bases stayed unmatched. The DNA for the CDR3 is TGCAGCGTTGCAGCGAGCGGGAGGTACAATGAGCAGTTCTTC. Translation: CSVAASGRYNEQFF.

The chain combines TRBV18 with TRBJ2-3; D gene unclear. CDR3 length: 15 amino acids. In germline, CDR1 is KGHSH, CDR2 LQKENI. V lost 3 bases, J lost 0 bases, and 10 bases lay in between. The CDR3 region has the DNA TGTGCCAGCTCACCCCTGCCCTCTAGCACAGATACGCAGTATTTT. Encoded protein: CASSPLPSSTDTQYF.

This clone occurred once. The chain employs TRBV4-1 and TRBJ2-1; no reliable D call. In germline, CDR1 is MGHRA, CDR2 YSYEKL. The ends were cut back, 3 bases at V and 2 bases at J, with 17 bases in the middle. The CDR3 runs 17 residues. The CDR3 reads CASSQISNIKPYNEQFF. CDR3 coding DNA: TGCGCCAGCAGCCAGATTTCGAATATTAAACCCTACAATGAGCAGTTCTTC.

This clone was counted a single time. The chain uses TRBV4-3 and TRBJ2-1; D gene ambiguous. Germline V CDR1 and CDR2: LGHNA, YSLEER. The CDR3 contains 13 residues. Trimming took off 0 bases at V and 10 bases at J, with 10 bases between the two ends. CDR3 sequence: CASSQDWGGEQFF. CDR3 sequence (DNA): TGCGCCAGCAGCCAAGATTGGGGTGGGGAGCAGTTCTTC.

This clone has a handful of counts. The CDR3 sequence is CASSLARSSGTEAFF. CDR3 DNA: TGTGCCAGCAGCTTAGCCCGTTCCTCCGGGACAGAAGCTTTCTTT. The rearrangement links TRBV11-1 to TRBJ1-1, with TRBD1 as a possible D gene (6 bases). Germline assignment: CDR1 SGHAT and CDR2 FQDESV (reference sequence). Trimming cost V 0 bases and J 8 bases, with 16 bases left between them. This CDR3 has 15 residues.

The sample holds a few counts of this clone. This chain uses TRBV7-3 with TRBJ1-1; the D is unclear. V was cut by 3 bases and J by 0 bases, with 5 bases left in between. The CDR3 spans 13 residues. Per the germline V gene, CDR1 is SGHTA and CDR2 is FQGTGA. The CDR3 protein is CASSFTLNTEAFF. For the CDR3, the DNA is TGTGCCAGCAGCTTTACCCTGAACACTGAAGCTTTCTTT.

This clone was counted a single time. The chain links TRBV9 to TRBJ2-7; D unresolved. The CDR3 totals 14 residues. Germline values: CDR1 SGDLS, CDR2 YYNGEE. The V end was cut by 4 bases, the J end by 7 bases, with 18 bases between. This chain's CDR3 is CASSPRGTVREQYF. Here the CDR3 DNA reads TGTGCCAGCAGCCCAAGAGGTACGGTTCGGGAGCAGTACTTC.

Many counts were recorded for this clone. This chain joins TRBV7-9 and TRBJ1-4; D remains unclear. Germline V gene lookup returns CDR1 SEHNR and CDR2 FQNEAQ (reference sequence). Trimming cost V 3 bases and J 8 bases, with 16 bases left between them. The CDR3 has 15 residues. The DNA for the CDR3 is TGTGCCAGCAGCTTGTTTGAGGGTGCTTGGGAAAAACTGTTTTTT. Amino acid sequence: CASSLFEGAWEKLFF.

The rearrangement links TRBV6-1 to TRBJ1-2, with a tentative D call TRBD1 (6 bases). The CDR3 sequence is 13 residues long. The V gene lost 6 bases and the J gene lost 4 bases, with 12 bases spanning the gap. Germline lookup yields CDR1 MNHNS and CDR2 SASEGT. The CDR3 sequence is CASSPGVVYGYTF. Written as DNA, the CDR3 is TGTGCCAGCAGCCCAGGGGTTGTCTATGGCTACACCTTC.